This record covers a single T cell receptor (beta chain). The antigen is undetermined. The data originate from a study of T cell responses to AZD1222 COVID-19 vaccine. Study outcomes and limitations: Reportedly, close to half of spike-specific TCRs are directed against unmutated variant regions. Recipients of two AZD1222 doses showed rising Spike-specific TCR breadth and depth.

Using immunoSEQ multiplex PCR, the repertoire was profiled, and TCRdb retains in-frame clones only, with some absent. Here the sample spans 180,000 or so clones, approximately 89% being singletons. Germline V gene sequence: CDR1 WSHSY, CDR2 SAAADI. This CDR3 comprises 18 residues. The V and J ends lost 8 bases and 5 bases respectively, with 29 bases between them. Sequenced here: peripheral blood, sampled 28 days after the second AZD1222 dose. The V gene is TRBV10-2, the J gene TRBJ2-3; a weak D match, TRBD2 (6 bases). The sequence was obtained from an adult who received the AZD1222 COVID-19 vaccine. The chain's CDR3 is CASRPSPGEANKGDTQYF. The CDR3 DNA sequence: TGCGCCAGCCGGCCCTCACCGGGGGAGGCGAATAAGGGAGATACGCAGTATTTT.